These T cell receptor beta chains were read from a single sample in a study of T cell responses to AZD1222 COVID-19 vaccine. Using immunoSEQ multiplex PCR, the repertoire was profiled, and TCRdb retains in-frame clones only, with some absent. The data contain about 110,000 clones, around 94% of them singletons. This specimen consisted of peripheral blood, obtained on day 0 of AZD1222 vaccination. The receptors originated from an adult in good health. The CDR3 runs from the conserved cysteine through the conserved F or W. The order of the fields is J gene, D gene, V gene, CDR3 DNA, CDR3 protein. A D gene is named only where the DNA matches it firmly.

J gene: TRBJ2-5
D gene: .
V gene: TRBV4-1
CDR3 DNA: TGCGCCAGCAGCCAAGTCGCGGGCATAAACCAAGAGACCCAGTACTTC
CDR3 protein: CASSQVAGINQETQYF

J gene: TRBJ2-3
D gene: TRBD1
V gene: TRBV5-4
CDR3 DNA: TGTGCCAGCAGCTTGAGGACAGGCGGGGATACGCAGTATTTT
CDR3 protein: CASSLRTGGDTQYF

J gene: TRBJ2-3
D gene: .
V gene: TRBV6-5
CDR3 DNA: TGTGCCAGCTCCGCGACTGGCCCTGACACAGATACGCAGTATTTT
CDR3 protein: CASSATGPDTDTQYF

J gene: TRBJ2-7
D gene: .
V gene: TRBV5-6
CDR3 DNA: TGTGCCAGCAGCTTTTTGGGGGATAATATGCTGTACGAGCAGTACTTC
CDR3 protein: CASSFLGDNMLYEQYF

J gene: TRBJ2-3
D gene: TRBD2
V gene: TRBV9
CDR3 DNA: TGTGCCAGCAGCGTCATAGCGGGAGCTGAAGATACGCAGTATTTT
CDR3 protein: CASSVIAGAEDTQYF

J gene: TRBJ2-5
D gene: .
V gene: TRBV28
CDR3 DNA: TGTGCCAGCAGCCCCGGGGTTGGGAGGGGGCCACACGAGACCCAGTACTTC
CDR3 protein: CASSPGVGRGPHETQYF

J gene: TRBJ2-1
D gene: TRBD2
V gene: TRBV2
CDR3 DNA: TGTGCCAGCAGGGGTATAGCGGGGGGGCCCCATGAGCAGTTCTTC
CDR3 protein: CASRGIAGGPHEQFF

J gene: TRBJ2-7
D gene: .
V gene: TRBV7-9
CDR3 DNA: TGTGCCAGCAGCCGTCACGGTCGAGGAGAGCAGTACTTC
CDR3 protein: CASSRHGRGEQYF

J gene: TRBJ1-2
D gene: .
V gene: TRBV19
CDR3 DNA: TGTGCCAGTAGTATTAAAACGGCGGGCTATGGCTACACCTTC
CDR3 protein: CASSIKTAGYGYTF

J gene: TRBJ2-5
D gene: TRBD2
V gene: TRBV11-2
CDR3 DNA: TGTGCCAGCAGCCCGGGACTAGCGGGAGAGACCCAGTACTTC
CDR3 protein: CASSPGLAGETQYF

J gene: TRBJ2-5
D gene: .
V gene: TRBV30
CDR3 DNA: TGTGCCTGGACGTCTAGCGCCAGCCGCGGGACCCAGTACTTC
CDR3 protein: CAWTSSASRGTQYF

J gene: TRBJ1-1
D gene: .
V gene: TRBV19
CDR3 DNA: TGTGCCAGTAGTATAGTTGACAGACGCTACACTGAAGCTTTCTTT
CDR3 protein: CASSIVDRRYTEAFF

J gene: TRBJ1-3
D gene: .
V gene: TRBV4-1
CDR3 DNA: TGCGCCAGCAGCCAGACAGGCTCTGGAAACACCATATATTTT
CDR3 protein: CASSQTGSGNTIYF

J gene: TRBJ2-5
D gene: TRBD2
V gene: TRBV2
CDR3 DNA: TGTGCCAGCAGTGAAGTGTCTAGCGGGAGGTCAGAGACCCAGTACTTC
CDR3 protein: CASSEVSSGRSETQYF

J gene: TRBJ2-5
D gene: .
V gene: TRBV18
CDR3 DNA: TGTGCCAGCTCACCACCGGTTCCAGAAGGGGAGACCCAGTACTTC
CDR3 protein: CASSPPVPEGETQYF

J gene: TRBJ2-7
D gene: .
V gene: TRBV5-1
CDR3 DNA: TGCGCCAGCAGCTTGTCCTTTGGCTACGAGCAGTACTTC
CDR3 protein: CASSLSFGYEQYF